These T cell receptor beta chains were read from a single sample in a study of blood T cell repertoires in COVID-19. Clones were sequenced by immunoSEQ multiplex PCR, and TCRdb holds only the in-frame ones, with some missing. The sample consists of roughly 260,000 clones, approximately 86% of them appearing once. Material: peripheral blood. Receptors were obtained from a man aged 35 to 55 who had recovered from COVID-19. Both conserved end residues are part of each CDR3. The D gene is left open where the match is weak. Clone size, where shown, is once, few, many, or a class for clones that have expanded.

v_gene,j_gene,abundance,d_gene,CDR3aa,CDR3nt
TRBV29-1,TRBJ1-1,few,TRBD1,CSVGGQGTPEAFF,TGCAGCGTGGGGGGACAGGGTACACCTGAAGCTTTCTTT
TRBV11-3,TRBJ2-7,.,TRBD2,CASSPREGSTKQYF,TGTGCCAGCAGCCCAAGGGAGGGGTCTACGAAGCAGTACTTC
TRBV6-6,TRBJ2-2,.,TRBD2,CASSYTRLAGFGELFF,TGTGCCAGCAGTTACACCAGACTAGCGGGATTCGGGGAGCTGTTTTTT
TRBV30,TRBJ2-5,.,TRBD2,CAWSGGGSGGETQYF,TGTGCCTGGAGTGGCGGCGGGAGTGGCGGAGAGACCCAGTACTTC
TRBV5-1,TRBJ2-2,.,TRBD2,CASSSGLAGVKSGELFF,TGCGCCAGCAGCTCCGGACTAGCGGGAGTCAAATCCGGGGAGCTGTTTTTT
TRBV6-2/TRBV6-3,TRBJ1-6,.,TRBD1,CASSFFPGQGARSPLHF,TGTGCCAGCAGTTTCTTTCCTGGACAGGGGGCGCGATCACCCCTCCACTTT
TRBV19,TRBJ1-5,.,.,CASLLGGGQPQHF,TGTGCCAGTCTTTTGGGGGGAGGACAGCCCCAGCATTTT
TRBV6-5,TRBJ1-2,.,.,CASRSTGSCTF,TGTGCCAGCAGATCCACAGGGTCGTGCACCTTC
TRBV12-3/TRBV12-4,TRBJ2-2,.,.,CASSLLRTGELFF,TGTGCCAGCAGTTTACTGCGCACCGGGGAGCTGTTTTTT
TRBV6-2/TRBV6-3,TRBJ2-7,.,.,CASSYLRYGRRGSYEQYF,TGTGCCAGCAGTTACCTGCGGTACGGCCGACGGGGATCCTACGAGCAGTACTTC
TRBV18,TRBJ2-2,.,TRBD1,CASSRTGSNTGELFF,TGTGCCAGCTCTCGGACAGGGAGTAACACCGGGGAGCTGTTTTTT
TRBV18,TRBJ2-5,.,.,CASSPRNSRGETQYF,TGTGCCAGCTCACCACGAAATAGTAGGGGGGAGACCCAGTACTTC
TRBV10-3,TRBJ2-5,few,.,CAISGTAGGETQYF,TGTGCCATCAGTGGGACTGCTGGCGGAGAGACCCAGTACTTC
TRBV9,TRBJ1-1,.,TRBD1,CASSEGTGGPPGEAFF,TGTGCCAGCAGCGAGGGGACAGGGGGCCCTCCTGGGGAAGCTTTCTTT
TRBV6-2/TRBV6-3,TRBJ2-7,.,TRBD2,CASSTPSGRSSGEQYF,TGTGCCAGCAGTACGCCTAGCGGGAGAAGTTCGGGCGAGCAGTACTTC
TRBV12-3/TRBV12-4,TRBJ1-5,.,TRBD1,CASTGTGNQPQHF,TGTGCCAGCACCGGGACAGGCAATCAGCCCCAGCATTTT
TRBV5-4,TRBJ2-3,.,TRBD1,CAIQTGGVKDTQYF,TGTGCAATACAGACAGGGGGAGTGAAAGATACGCAGTATTTT
TRBV4-3,TRBJ1-1,once,.,CASSQEGRGTEAFF,TGCGCCAGCAGCCAAGAGGGGAGGGGCACTGAAGCTTTCTTT
TRBV5-6,TRBJ2-1,.,.,CASSLGYYNEQFF,TGTGCCAGCAGCTTGGGCTACTACAATGAGCAGTTCTTC
TRBV6-1,TRBJ2-3,.,.,CASSELSVTSDTQYF,TGTGCCAGCAGTGAATTGTCAGTAACATCAGATACGCAGTATTTT
TRBV20-1,TRBJ2-7,.,.,CSARRSDEQYF,TGCAGTGCCCGGAGGAGTGACGAGCAGTACTTC
TRBV2,TRBJ2-1,.,.,CASRFEGVSEQFF,TGTGCCAGCAGGTTTGAGGGTGTCAGTGAGCAGTTCTTC
TRBV11-3,TRBJ2-7,once,TRBD1,CASSLDGTGGYEQYF,TGTGCCAGCAGCTTAGATGGGACAGGGGGTTACGAGCAGTACTTC
TRBV15,TRBJ2-5,.,.,CATSRGGGATQETQYF,TGTGCCACCAGCAGAGGTGGCGGGGCCACCCAAGAGACCCAGTACTTC
TRBV5-5,TRBJ2-2,.,TRBD1,CASSSGQGFTGELFF,TGTGCCAGCAGCAGCGGACAGGGCTTCACCGGGGAGCTGTTTTTT
TRBV19,TRBJ1-4,.,TRBD1,CASSSGRDRSNEKLFF,TGTGCCAGTAGTTCCGGACGGGACAGAAGTAATGAAAAACTGTTTTTT
TRBV7-9,TRBJ2-7,few,.,CASSPVGGMHEQYF,TGTGCCAGCAGCCCGGTGGGGGGTATGCACGAGCAGTACTTC
TRBV6-4,TRBJ2-3,.,TRBD2,CASSERETDTQYF,TGTGCCAGCAGTGAGCGGGAGACAGATACGCAGTATTTT
TRBV7-6,TRBJ2-2,.,TRBD2,CASSLRASGGKANTGELFF,TGTGCCAGCAGCTTAAGGGCTAGCGGGGGGAAAGCGAACACCGGGGAGCTGTTTTTT
TRBV5-1,TRBJ2-5,.,TRBD2,CASSLEGTSGSGETQYF,TGCGCCAGCAGCTTGGAGGGGACTAGCGGGAGCGGAGAGACCCAGTACTTC
TRBV19,TRBJ1-6,.,.,CASSRRESSYNSPLHF,TGTGCCAGCTCCCGGAGGGAGAGCTCCTATAATTCACCCCTCCACTTT
TRBV5-5,TRBJ1-2,.,.,CASTFAGGLWNSYGYTF,TGTGCCAGCACCTTTGCGGGCGGACTTTGGAACAGCTATGGCTACACCTTC
TRBV18,TRBJ1-1,.,.,CASSPTSPFTEAFF,TGTGCCAGCTCACCAACGAGTCCCTTCACTGAAGCTTTCTTT
TRBV6-1,TRBJ1-4,.,TRBD1,CASSEALGQISEKLFF,TGTGCCAGCAGTGAAGCCCTGGGACAGATAAGTGAAAAACTGTTTTTT
TRBV30,TRBJ2-5,.,.,CAWSVGGETQYF,TGTGCCTGGAGTGTGGGGGGAGAGACCCAGTACTTC
TRBV3-1/TRBV3-2,TRBJ2-1,.,.,CASSQFPGNEQFF,TGTGCCAGCAGCCAATTCCCCGGCAATGAGCAGTTCTTC
TRBV7-9,TRBJ1-5,.,.,CASSVWGEDQPQHF,TGTGCCAGCAGCGTATGGGGAGAGGATCAGCCCCAGCATTTT
TRBV6-6,TRBJ2-5,.,TRBD2,CASSYPAGSQETQYF,TGTGCCAGCAGTTACCCAGCGGGGAGTCAAGAGACCCAGTACTTC
TRBV7-9,TRBJ1-1,.,.,CASSFNAGVTEAFF,TGTGCCAGCAGCTTTAATGCAGGGGTGACTGAAGCTTTCTTT
TRBV4-1,TRBJ2-1,.,TRBD2,CASSQDRLAGEQFF,TGCGCCAGCAGCCAAGATCGACTAGCGGGAGAGCAGTTCTTC
TRBV5-1,TRBJ2-3,.,.,CASSLSGWETDTQYF,TGCGCCAGCAGCTTGAGCGGGTGGGAGACAGATACGCAGTATTTT
TRBV6-5,TRBJ2-5,.,.,CASGTSPNRQETQYF,TGTGCCAGCGGGACTTCACCAAATCGACAAGAGACCCAGTACTTC
TRBV27,TRBJ2-7,.,TRBD2,CASSRGVPREQYF,TGTGCCAGCAGCCGGGGGGTCCCTCGGGAGCAGTACTTC
TRBV3-1/TRBV3-2,TRBJ1-2,once,TRBD1,CASSLRGTERGYTF,TGTGCCAGCAGCCTCCGAGGGACAGAAAGGGGCTACACCTTC
TRBV12-5,TRBJ2-2,.,.,CASGFRPLLFF,TGTGCTAGTGGTTTTCGCCCGCTACTGTTTTTT
TRBV6-5,TRBJ2-5,once,.,CASTQGSETQYF,TGTGCCAGCACCCAGGGTAGCGAGACCCAGTACTTC
TRBV5-1,TRBJ2-7,.,.,CASSWGLSYEQYF,TGCGCCAGCAGCTGGGGACTCTCCTACGAGCAGTACTTC
TRBV9,TRBJ1-2,.,TRBD1,CASSVGPDRGNYGYTF,TGTGCCAGCAGCGTAGGGCCTGACAGGGGGAACTATGGCTACACCTTC
TRBV5-4,TRBJ2-1,once,TRBD2,CASSLATGGSYNEQFF,TGTGCCAGCAGCTTGGCCACGGGGGGATCCTACAATGAGCAGTTCTTC
TRBV9,TRBJ2-1,.,TRBD2,CASSEGLAGAGVFF,TGTGCCAGCAGCGAGGGACTAGCGGGAGCTGGGGTGTTCTTC